The clone carrying this T cell receptor beta chain was detected only once. Its antigen remains unidentified. Libraries were prepared by immunoSEQ multiplex PCR; TCRdb keeps only in-frame clonotypes and omits some of them. The table has about 2.5 million clones, about nine tenths seen once. These data come from a study of shared clonotypes between healthy human individuals. As for the study in general: A few men and a couple of women, aged 18 to 49, were donors.

Healthy and HIV-negative, the adult donors had no recent acute infections or vaccinations. Study-level points and caveats: The diversity represented, both genetic and in exposure history, was limited by few donors. Generally, naive subsets (rather than memory subsets) showed larger estimated richness.

There are 16 residues in the CDR3. The V end lost 3 bases, the J end lost 1 base, and 15 bases lay between the germline ends. Germline V CDR1 and CDR2: SGHAT, FQNNGV. The chain has TRBV11-2 and TRBJ1-1; D is unresolved. This TCR was sampled from a man in his late teens or twenties in good health. Some clones in this sample may be carry-over from other donors' samples. Sequenced sample: naive CD4+ T cells from PBMCs. Subset defined: CD45RA+ positively selected. The chain's CDR3 is CASSFPNFNGNTEAFF. The CDR3 DNA follows: TGTGCCAGCAGCTTCCCAAACTTCAACGGGAACACTGAAGCTTTCTTT.